This T cell receptor beta chain was captured by sequencing in a study of blood T cell repertoires in COVID-19 (dated by TCRdb to the early 2020s). With regard to the full study: The collaborator samples originated in the United States, Italy and Spain and spanned the acute and convalescent phases of COVID-19. Where HLA class I and class II types were available, the types were taken from metadata supplied by the sample provider, not from assay-based typing. The prospective study material was composed of cDNA or gDNA derived from T cells, B-cell-depleted T cells, or PBMCs. Sample metadata almost always included a de-identified subject ID, COVID-19 status, age in years and sex. The samples were drawn from the first 160 participants of the ongoing ImmuneRACE study and from some 1,300 subjects provided by 6 global collaborators. Deeply sampled blood TCRbeta repertoires from subjects exposed to, actively infected with, or recovered from COVID-19 were included in the dataset. The repertoires were released in a freely available public database meant as a resource for research on the immune response to SARS-CoV-2. General findings and caveats noted by the study authors: How much clinical and demographic metadata was included differed by source and by participant, and the metadata was provided uncurated.

The immunoSEQ Assay, a bias-controlled multiplex PCR, was used to amplify TCRbeta CDR3 regions from genomic DNA. For the original study's pipeline: The number of nucleated cells in each sample was estimated by amplification of reference gene primers within the assay. Sequence reads were collapsed and filtered to measure the absolute abundance of every unique TCRbeta CDR3 rearrangement. For each sample, productive Simpson clonality was calculated by taking the square root of Simpson's diversity index across productive rearrangements. As stored in TCRdb, this immuneACCESS dataset retains in-frame rearrangements with V and J assigned. A fraction of the clones does not appear; measured against another copy, unresolved V genes explain less than half of the discrepancy, and the remainder lacks a known reason. V and J calls and clone size are given by that table; D and trimming were obtained from the DNA. This sample gives some 250,000 clones in total; around 87% of them show up just once. The top ten constitute about 7.1% of the sample.

Whole blood was collected in K2EDTA tubes by collaborating institutions according to the institutions' own protocols. Collaborator samples were shipped for TCRbeta analysis as frozen whole blood, isolated PBMCs, or DNA extracted from either sample type. Only a few counts were recorded for this clone. Its recognized antigen is unknown. Per-base quality was not reported, and no clone a single base away is much larger than it. Reading the germline V gene gives CDR1 SGHTA and CDR2 FQGNSA. The junction carries 16 bases between V and J, which are trimmed by 4 bases and 4 bases respectively. The CDR3 has 15 amino acids, counting the end cysteine and phenylalanine. Just CDR3 DNA is preserved here, 45 bases in frame from base 1.

Recombination joined TRBV7-2 with TRBJ1-2; the D gene lacks a confident call. The clonotype was recovered from a woman in her 70s with active or convalescent COVID-19. The sequenced material came from peripheral blood. For the CDR3, the sequence is CASSYFPPQVYGYTF. The DNA sequence reads TGTGCCAGCAGCTATTTCCCTCCCCAGGTCTATGGCTACACCTTC.